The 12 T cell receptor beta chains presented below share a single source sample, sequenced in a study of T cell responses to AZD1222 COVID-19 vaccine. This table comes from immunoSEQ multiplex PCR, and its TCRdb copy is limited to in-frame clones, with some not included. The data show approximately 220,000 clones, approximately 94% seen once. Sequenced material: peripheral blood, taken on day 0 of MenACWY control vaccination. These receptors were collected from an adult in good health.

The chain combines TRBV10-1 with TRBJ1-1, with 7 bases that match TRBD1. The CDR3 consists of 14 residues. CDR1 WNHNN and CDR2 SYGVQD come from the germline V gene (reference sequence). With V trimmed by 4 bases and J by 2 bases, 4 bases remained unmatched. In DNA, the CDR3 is TGCGCCAGCAGTGGGGACAGAACTAACACTGAAGCTTTCTTT. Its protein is CASSGDRTNTEAFF.

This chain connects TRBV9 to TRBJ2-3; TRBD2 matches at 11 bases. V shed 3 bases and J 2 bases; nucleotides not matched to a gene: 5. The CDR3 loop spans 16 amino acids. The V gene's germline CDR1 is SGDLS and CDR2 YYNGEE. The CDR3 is CASSEGTSGVTDTQYF. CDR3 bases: TGTGCCAGCAGCGAGGGGACTAGCGGAGTCACAGATACGCAGTATTTT.

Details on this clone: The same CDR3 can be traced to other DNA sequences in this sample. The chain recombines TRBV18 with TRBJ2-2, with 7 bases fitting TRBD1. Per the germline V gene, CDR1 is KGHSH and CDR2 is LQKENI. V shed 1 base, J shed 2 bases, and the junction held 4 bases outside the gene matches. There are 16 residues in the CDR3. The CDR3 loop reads CASSPRTGTNTGELFF. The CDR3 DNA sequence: TGTGCCAGCTCACCACGGACAGGAACTAACACCGGGGAGCTGTTTTTT.

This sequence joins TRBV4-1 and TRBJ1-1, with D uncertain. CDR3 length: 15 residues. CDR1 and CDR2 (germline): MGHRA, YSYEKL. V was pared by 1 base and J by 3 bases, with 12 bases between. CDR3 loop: CASSQGPRWDTEAFF. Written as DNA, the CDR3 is TGCGCCAGCAGCCAAGGGCCTCGCTGGGACACTGAAGCTTTCTTT.

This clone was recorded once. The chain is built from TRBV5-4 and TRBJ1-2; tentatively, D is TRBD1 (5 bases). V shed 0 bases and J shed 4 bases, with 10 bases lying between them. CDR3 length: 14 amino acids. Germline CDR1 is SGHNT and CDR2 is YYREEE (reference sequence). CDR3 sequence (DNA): TGTGCCAGCAGCTTGGGGGGCCTGGTCTATGGCTACACCTTC. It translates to CASSLGGLVYGYTF. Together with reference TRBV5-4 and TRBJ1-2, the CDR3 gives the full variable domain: ETGVTQSPTHLIKTRGQQVTLRCSSQSGHNTVSWYQQALGQGPQFIFQYYREEENGRGNFPPRFSGLQFPNYSSELNVNALELDDSALYLCASSLGGLVYGYTFGSGTRLTVV.

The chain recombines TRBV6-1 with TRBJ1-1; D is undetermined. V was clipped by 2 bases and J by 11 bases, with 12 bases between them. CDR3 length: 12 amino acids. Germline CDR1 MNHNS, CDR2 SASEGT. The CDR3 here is CASSESATGAFF. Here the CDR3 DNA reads TGTGCCAGCAGTGAAAGTGCCACGGGCGCTTTCTTT.

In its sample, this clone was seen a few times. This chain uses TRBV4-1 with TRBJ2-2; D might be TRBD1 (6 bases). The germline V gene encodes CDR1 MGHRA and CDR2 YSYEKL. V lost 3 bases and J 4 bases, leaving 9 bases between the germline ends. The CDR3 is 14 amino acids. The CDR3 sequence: CASSHQGSTGELFF. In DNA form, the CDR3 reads TGCGCCAGCAGCCACCAGGGGAGCACCGGGGAGCTGTTTTTT.

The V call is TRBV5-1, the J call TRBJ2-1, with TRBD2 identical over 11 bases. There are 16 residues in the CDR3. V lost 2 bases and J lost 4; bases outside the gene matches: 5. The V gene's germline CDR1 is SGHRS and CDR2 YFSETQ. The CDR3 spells CASSLVSGGAYNEQFF. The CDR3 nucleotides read TGCGCCAGCAGCTTAGTTAGCGGGGGGGCTTACAATGAGCAGTTCTTC.

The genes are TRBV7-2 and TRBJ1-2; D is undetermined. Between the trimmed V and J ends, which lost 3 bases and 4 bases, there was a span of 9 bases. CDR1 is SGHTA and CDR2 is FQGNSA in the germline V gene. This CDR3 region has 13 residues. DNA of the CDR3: TGTGCCAGCAGCTTCTACAGTAGCTATGGCTACACCTTC. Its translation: CASSFYSSYGYTF.

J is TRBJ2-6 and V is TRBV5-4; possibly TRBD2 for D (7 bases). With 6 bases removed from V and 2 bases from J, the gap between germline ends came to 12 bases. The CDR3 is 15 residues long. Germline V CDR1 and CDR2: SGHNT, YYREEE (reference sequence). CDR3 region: CASNTGGTGANVLTF. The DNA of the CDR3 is TGTGCCAGCAACACGGGGGGCACTGGGGCCAACGTCCTGACTTTC.

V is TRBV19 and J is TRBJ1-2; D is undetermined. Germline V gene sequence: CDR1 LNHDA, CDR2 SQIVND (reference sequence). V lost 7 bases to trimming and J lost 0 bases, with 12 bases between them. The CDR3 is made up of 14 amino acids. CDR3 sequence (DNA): TGTGCCAGTATCCGACCCGGGACTAACTATGGCTACACCTTC. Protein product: CASIRPGTNYGYTF.

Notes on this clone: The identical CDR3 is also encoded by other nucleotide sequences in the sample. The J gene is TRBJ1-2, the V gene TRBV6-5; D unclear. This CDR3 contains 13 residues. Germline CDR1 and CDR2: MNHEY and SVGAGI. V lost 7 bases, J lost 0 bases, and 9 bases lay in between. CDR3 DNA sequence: TGTGCCAGCAATCGGGCTCCTAACTATGGCTACACCTTC. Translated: CASNRAPNYGYTF.